These 28 T cell receptor beta chains were all obtained from the same sample, sequenced in a study of CD8+ T cells in alopecia areata (dated by TCRdb to 2016 to 2019). The sample's time point label, decoded: baseline before oral tofacitinib. Library construction relied on the immunoSEQ multiplex PCR assay. RNA was extracted from all samples and reverse transcribed into cDNA as template for TCR sequencing. Held by TCRdb, this immuneACCESS table contains in-frame sequences only and omits some clones. Under half of the omission traces to an unresolved V gene where checked; the cause of the rest is unknown. This sample has 100,000 to 150,000 clones in its table, and approximately 49% of those were observed once. The top ten clones comprise around 19% of the sample. The input for sequencing was CD8+ T cells sorted from blood, taken at week 0. Every receptor here comes from a human donor with alopecia areata.

This clone is a singleton in its sample. The rearrangement uses TRBV6-1 and TRBJ1-1; tentatively, D is TRBD1 (6 bases). V lost 0 bases and J lost 3, with 14 bases in between. This CDR3 comprises 16 residues. CDR1 is MNHNS and CDR2 is SASEGT in the germline V gene. In nucleotides, the CDR3 is TGTGCCAGCAGTGAAGCGCTTCGGGGGGCGCACACTGAAGCTTTCTTT. This codes for CASSEALRGAHTEAFF.

The gene calls are TRBV4-1 and TRBJ2-4; D remains ambiguous. Trimming took 0 bases from V and 7 from J, leaving 13 bases between them. There are 15 residues in the CDR3. The germline V gene has CDR1 MGHRA and CDR2 YSYEKL. Here the CDR3 reads CASSQEGGSSNIQYF. CDR3 nucleotide sequence: TGCGCCAGCAGCCAAGAAGGTGGTAGTTCGAACATTCAGTACTTC.

This clone was detected a few times. The chain carries TRBV7-3 and TRBJ2-4; TRBD1 agrees at 8 bases. The germline V gene has CDR1 SGHTA and CDR2 FQGTGA. There are 15 residues in the CDR3. Germline trimming cut 5 bases from V and 3 bases from J; bases unmatched to any gene: 6. CDR3 sequence: CASSPDRGGKNIQYF. DNA for the CDR3: TGTGCCAGCAGCCCAGACAGGGGTGGCAAAAACATTCAGTACTTC.

This clone turned up a few times. This chain joins TRBV5-4 and TRBJ2-2, with 9 bases matching TRBD1. Germline V CDR1 and CDR2: SGHNT, YYREEE (reference sequence). The CDR3 has 15 amino acids. With V trimmed by 5 bases and J by 6 bases, 8 bases remained unmatched. The chain's CDR3 is CASSFRDRAPGELFF. CDR3 nucleotide sequence: TGTGCCAGCAGTTTCCGGGACAGGGCCCCCGGGGAGCTGTTTTTT. The entire variable domain, with the rest obtained from reference TRBV5-4 and TRBJ2-2, is as follows: ETGVTQSPTHLIKTRGQQVTLRCSSQSGHNTVSWYQQALGQGPQFIFQYYREEENGRGNFPPRFSGLQFPNYSSELNVNALELDDSALYLCASSFRDRAPGELFFGEGSRLTVL.

V usage is TRBV6-4 and J usage is TRBJ2-2; no clear D. The CDR3 loop spans 13 amino acids. V dropped 2 bases and J dropped 5 bases, with 6 bases sitting between them. Germline V gives CDR1 MRHNA, CDR2 SNTAGT. CDR3 sequence reads: CASSDLDTGELFF. The DNA of the CDR3 is TGTGCCAGCAGTGACCTCGATACCGGGGAGCTGTTTTTT.

The chain carries TRBV6-5 and TRBJ1-2; D is perhaps TRBD1 (5 bases). Germline V gene lookup returns CDR1 MNHEY and CDR2 SVGAGI. The ends were cut back, 7 bases at V and 6 bases at J, with 12 bases in the middle. This CDR3 is 12 amino acids long. CDR3 region: CASTTGLDGYTF. CDR3 DNA sequence: TGTGCCAGCACTACAGGATTAGATGGCTACACCTTC.

J is TRBJ1-2 and V is TRBV5-4; no reliable D call. V was trimmed by 4 bases and J by 4 bases, leaving 14 bases between them. The germline V gene encodes CDR1 SGHNT and CDR2 YYREEE (reference sequence). This CDR3 has 14 amino acids. The CDR3, as DNA: TGTGCCAGCAGCGAAACTACGGTGGGCTATGGCTACACCTTC. This sequence encodes CASSETTVGYGYTF.

This clone has more than one count but fewer than ten. V and J are TRBV7-9 and TRBJ2-1, with 7 bases aligning to TRBD2. J gave up 1 base and V 5 bases, and 8 bases lay outside the gene matches. This CDR3 spans 16 amino acids. Germline V lookup: CDR1 SEHNR, CDR2 FQNEAQ (reference sequence). CDR3 region: CASSPHGRGSYNEQFF. The DNA for the CDR3 is TGTGCCAGCAGCCCCCACGGGCGGGGGTCCTACAATGAGCAGTTCTTC.

V usage is TRBV10-3 and J usage is TRBJ2-5; no definite D call. V dropped 1 base and J dropped 5 bases, with 8 bases sitting between them. The CDR3 covers 13 residues. Germline-derived CDR1 and CDR2 are ENHRY and SYGVKD. Written as DNA, the CDR3 is TGTGCCATCAGTGAGTACCCTGAGGAGACCCAGTACTTC. It specifies CAISEYPEETQYF.

There are a few counts of this clone. The chain links TRBV7-9 to TRBJ1-5, with 8 bases identical to TRBD1. The CDR3 sequence is 15 residues long. After removal of 7 bases from V and 4 bases from J, the junction contained 9 bases not matched to a gene. From germline, CDR1 is SEHNR and CDR2 FQNEAQ (reference sequence). The CDR3 sequence is CASTTSGGENQPQHF. CDR3 sequence (DNA): TGTGCCAGCACCACGTCAGGGGGCGAAAATCAGCCCCAGCATTTT.

This clone occurred a few times. This chain joins TRBV5-6 and TRBJ1-1; unclear D gene. The germline V gene has CDR1 SGHDT and CDR2 YYEEEE. CDR3 length equals 13 residues. With 4 bases removed from V and 0 bases from J, the gap between germline ends came to 7 bases. Here the CDR3 reads CASSPAVNTEAFF. The DNA for the CDR3 is TGTGCCAGCAGCCCGGCAGTGAACACTGAAGCTTTCTTT.

CDR3 loop: CAISERGDPYEQYF. The DNA for the CDR3 is TGTGCCATCAGTGAGAGGGGGGATCCCTACGAGCAGTACTTC. The chain uses TRBV10-3 and TRBJ2-7; TRBD1 or TRBD2 may be the D gene (6 bases each). V shed 2 bases and J shed 2 bases, with 10 bases lying between them. This CDR3 is 14 amino acids long. Germline loops: CDR1 ENHRY, CDR2 SYGVKD.

The chain carries TRBV15 and TRBJ1-5; the match to TRBD1 covers 9 bases. The CDR3 runs to 15 residues. Germline V CDR1 and CDR2: LNHNV, YYDKDF (reference sequence). V lost 5 bases, J lost 5 bases, and 7 bases stayed unmatched. The CDR3 is CATSDGQGSYQPQHF. CDR3 bases: TGTGCCACCAGCGACGGACAGGGGTCGTATCAGCCCCAGCATTTT.

The chain links TRBV6-4 to TRBJ2-7; possible D gene TRBD1, 5 bases. The CDR3 loop spans 14 amino acids. The V end lost 2 bases, the J end lost 5 bases, and 13 bases lay between the germline ends. Germline loops: CDR1 MRHNA, CDR2 SNTAGT. CDR3 nucleotide sequence: TGTGCCAGCAGTGACGGGGTTCAGGGCCACGAGCAGTACTTC. Protein: CASSDGVQGHEQYF.

The chain has TRBV9 and TRBJ2-3, with TRBD2 matching over 9 bases. In germline, CDR1 is SGDLS, CDR2 YYNGEE. J was trimmed by 2 bases and V by 0 bases; bases with no gene match: 7. CDR3 size: 17 residues. The CDR3 DNA reads TGTGCCAGCAGCGTAGAATCAGCGGGGGGCTCCACAGATACGCAGTATTTT. This sequence encodes CASSVESAGGSTDTQYF.

The chain recombines TRBV7-9 with TRBJ1-4; D remains ambiguous. Trimming took 1 base from V and 0 from J, leaving 6 bases between them. The germline CDR1 and CDR2 sequences are SEHNR and FQNEAQ (reference sequence). CDR3 size: 15 residues. In DNA, the CDR3 is TGTGCCAGCAGCTTAGAAGAAACAACTAATGAAAAACTGTTTTTT. It specifies CASSLEETTNEKLFF.

The chain couples TRBV4-1 to TRBJ2-3; 7 nucleotides agree with TRBD1. The CDR3 covers 17 residues. V lost 4 bases to trimming and J lost 2 bases; unmatched junction nucleotides: 12. Germline CDR1 MGHRA, CDR2 YSYEKL. The CDR3 DNA sequence: TGCGCCAGCAGCCTTACCCCGGGACAGCAAAACACAGATACGCAGTATTTT. Encoded protein: CASSLTPGQQNTDTQYF.

This clone came up a few times. The chain combines TRBV28 with TRBJ1-5, with no clear D. The CDR3 extends over 12 amino acids. With 5 bases removed from V and 4 bases from J, the gap between germline ends came to 6 bases. Per germline, CDR1 MDHEN and CDR2 SYDVKM. The CDR3 DNA sequence: TGTGCCAGCAGTCCATGGAATCAGCCCCAGCATTTT. Translating gives CASSPWNQPQHF.

The sample holds one count of this clone. DNA of the CDR3: TGTGCCAGCAGCGGTCCGGGACTGAACGACGGTGAGCAGTTCTTC. As protein: CASSGPGLNDGEQFF. The chain couples TRBV5-6 to TRBJ2-1, with D possibly being TRBD2 (6 bases). V lost 4 bases and J lost 9, with 20 bases in between. This CDR3 comprises 15 residues. CDR1 and CDR2 (germline): SGHDT, YYEEEE.

The chain couples TRBV5-6 to TRBJ2-3; no clear D. The CDR3 is 13 residues long. V lost 0 bases, J lost 1 base, and 3 bases lay in between. Germline V gives CDR1 SGHDT, CDR2 YYEEEE. The CDR3 is CASSLERTDTQYF. The CDR3, as DNA: TGTGCCAGCAGCTTGGAGCGCACAGATACGCAGTATTTT. The whole variable domain, filled in from reference TRBV5-6 and TRBJ2-3, reads DAGVTQSPTHLIKTRGQQVTLRCSPKSGHDTVSWYQQALGQGPQFIFQYYEEEERQRGNFPDRFSGHQFPNYSSELNVNALLLGDSALYLCASSLERTDTQYFGPGTRLTVL.

This clone is classed as medium-sized. The gene calls are TRBV10-3 and TRBJ2-1, with 16 bases matching TRBD2. The CDR3 totals 17 residues. The V gene's germline CDR1 is ENHRY and CDR2 SYGVKD. V was clipped by 10 bases and J by 4 bases; unmatched bases: 10. DNA of the CDR3: TGTGCCACCGGGACTAGCGGGGGGGCACAGGCATACAATGAGCAGTTCTTC. Amino acid sequence: CATGTSGGAQAYNEQFF.

This clone was counted between two and nine times. V is TRBV10-3 and J is TRBJ2-2; D not resolved. V lost 4 bases and J lost 3, with 6 bases in between. Looked up from germline, CDR1 is ENHRY and CDR2 is SYGVKD. The CDR3 has 13 amino acids. The CDR3 DNA follows: TGTGCCATCAGTGGACCCTACACCGGGGAGCTGTTTTTT. This sequence encodes CAISGPYTGELFF.

This chain joins TRBV6-5 and TRBJ2-7, with 8 bases lining up with TRBD2. Trimming at V came to 4 bases and at J to 0 bases, leaving 8 bases not matched to a gene. Germline assignment: CDR1 MNHEY and CDR2 SVGAGI. This CDR3 comprises 16 residues. For the CDR3, the DNA is TGTGCCAGCAGTTCACTTGTAGCGGGGTCCTCCTACGAGCAGTACTTC. This encodes CASSSLVAGSSYEQYF.

This clone was counted between two and nine times. The chain carries TRBV15 and TRBJ1-1, with 7 nucleotides matching TRBD1. V lost 0 bases, J lost 0 bases, and 4 bases stayed unmatched. Looked up from germline, CDR1 is LNHNV and CDR2 is YYDKDF (reference sequence). CDR3 length: 16 amino acids. CDR3 protein: CATSREPGQMNTEAFF. Written as DNA, the CDR3 is TGTGCCACCAGCAGAGAGCCGGGACAGATGAACACTGAAGCTTTCTTT.

The chain has TRBV2 and TRBJ1-1; 7 bases match TRBD1. This CDR3 region has 12 residues. Germline lookup yields CDR1 SNHLY and CDR2 FYNNEI. The CDR3 DNA reads TGTGCGTCCGACAGGGCCAACACTGAAGCTTTCTTT. Translation: CASDRANTEAFF.

The table lists this clone with a few counts. The chain is built from TRBV30 and TRBJ1-1, with TRBD1 identical over 7 bases. From germline, CDR1 is GTSNPN and CDR2 SVGIG (reference sequence). Trimming took 1 base from V and 0 from J; bases not matched to a gene: 8. The CDR3 is 16 residues long. The chain's CDR3 is CAWSDDPGTVNTEAFF. CDR3 bases: TGTGCCTGGAGTGACGACCCCGGGACAGTGAACACTGAAGCTTTCTTT.

The chain joins TRBV4-3 to TRBJ1-6, with TRBD1 matching 7 bases. The CDR3 has 15 residues. Looked up from germline, CDR1 is LGHNA and CDR2 is YSLEER. J lost 8 bases, V lost 4 bases, and 8 bases had no gene match. The CDR3 DNA sequence: TGCGCCAGCAGCCTTCTCAGGGGGGACGATTCACCCCTCCACTTT. It specifies CASSLLRGDDSPLHF.

V is TRBV9 and J is TRBJ1-6; 7 bases are a match to TRBD1. V was pared by 1 base and J by 5 bases, with 0 bases of the junction left unmatched. CDR3 length: 14 residues. CDR1 is SGDLS and CDR2 is YYNGEE in the germline V gene. The CDR3 coding sequence is TGTGCCAGCAGCGTACAGGGGGATAATTCACCCCTCCACTTT. It translates to CASSVQGDNSPLHF. Variable domain in full (rest from reference TRBV9 and TRBJ1-6): DSGVTQTPKHLITATGQRVTLRCSPRSGDLSVYWYQQSLDQGLQFLIQYYNGEERAKGNILERFSAQQFPDLHSELNLSSLELGDSALYFCASSVQGDNSPLHFGNGTRLTVT.